The 16 T cell receptor beta chains below were found in one sample sequenced in a study of CD8 T cells in ankylosing spondylitis. TCRdb called the 5' RACE reads again in MiXCR, with one record for every CDR3 protein. In the table there are some 150,000 distinct CDR3 sequences, 11% of which are singletons. Sequencing used blood, either unsorted or a sorted T cell fraction (not recorded which). The source of these receptors is a female donor with ankylosing spondylitis or in good health (not recorded which).

The V gene is TRBV6-6, the J gene TRBJ2-7; D is uncertain. Deletions cut 7 bases from V and 0 bases from J, with 10 bases between. Per the germline V gene, CDR1 is MNHNY and CDR2 is SVGAGI (reference sequence). This CDR3 is 13 amino acids long. The CDR3 loop is CASKAKSSYEQYF. The CDR3, as DNA: TGTGCCAGCAAGGCGAAAAGCTCCTACGAGCAGTACTTC.

For this clonotype: This could be a read error, since a much larger clone is one nucleotide away. This chain connects TRBV6-5 to TRBJ1-2; unclear D gene. Between the trimmed V and J ends, which lost 0 bases and 10 bases, there was a span of 18 bases. The CDR3 sequence is 15 residues long. CDR1 is MNHEY, CDR2 SVGAGI, per germline. CDR3: CASSYSPSQTSDYTF. The CDR3 DNA follows: TGTGCCAGCAGTTACTCGCCCTCCCAGACATCCGACTACACCTTC.

This clonotype was seen at least ten times. The CDR3 sequence is CASRPSRGPNTEAFF. CDR3 DNA: TGTGCCAGCAGACCCTCCAGGGGGCCGAACACTGAAGCTTTCTTT. This rearrangement joins TRBV7-8 to TRBJ1-1, with 8 bases identical to TRBD1. Germline V lookup: CDR1 SGHVS, CDR2 FQNEAQ. V was pared by 6 bases and J by 1 base, with 7 bases of the junction left unmatched. This CDR3 has 15 residues.

This clonotype was counted many times. The V call is TRBV12-3 or TRBV12-4, the J call TRBJ2-7; D remains unclear. The V end lost 1 base, the J end lost 6 bases, and 4 bases lay between the germline ends. The length of the CDR3 is 11 residues. The DNA of the CDR3 is TGTGCCAGCAGTTTAGTCGGCGAGCAGTACTTC. It translates to CASSLVGEQYF.

This clonotype has ten or more counts. The rearrangement uses TRBV18 and TRBJ1-1, with D possibly being TRBD1 (5 bases). The CDR3 runs 16 residues. Between the trimmed V and J ends, which lost 4 bases and 3 bases, there was a span of 18 bases. Looked up from germline, CDR1 is KGHSH and CDR2 is LQKENI. This CDR3 reads CASSRTGERRYTEAFF. CDR3 nucleotide sequence: TGTGCCAGCTCACGGACGGGGGAGAGAAGGTACACTGAAGCTTTCTTT.

Points on this clonotype: One junction end disagrees with the germline gene, perhaps due to a read error. The chain is built from TRBV5-1 and TRBJ2-7; D ambiguous. The germline gives CDR1 SGHRS, CDR2 YFSETQ. The CDR3 length is 16 residues. CDR3 loop: CANSTSTATGPYEQYF. The DNA of the CDR3 is TGCGCCAACAGCACCTCGACCGCAACTGGCCCCTACGAGCAGTACTTC.

This clonotype was counted many times. The chain recombines TRBV28 with TRBJ2-2; D remains unclear. This CDR3 is 14 amino acids long. With 3 bases removed from V and 1 base from J, the gap between germline ends came to 6 bases. The germline gives CDR1 MDHEN, CDR2 SYDVKM. Here the CDR3 DNA reads TGTGCCAGCAGTTTTGGAGTGAACACCGGGGAGCTGTTTTTT. Encoded protein: CASSFGVNTGELFF. The full variable domain, rest sourced from reference TRBV28 and TRBJ2-2, is DVKVTQSSRYLVKRTGEKVFLECVQDMDHENMFWYRQDPGLGLRLIYFSYDVKMKEKGDIPEGYSVSREKKERFSLILESASTNQTSMYLCASSFGVNTGELFFGEGSRLTVL.

The chain links TRBV7-3 to TRBJ2-3; the D is unclear. CDR1 SGHTA and CDR2 FQGTGA come from the germline V gene. V was shortened by 5 bases and J by 3 bases, with 12 bases between the two germline ends. This CDR3 is built from 14 residues. CDR3 in amino acids: CASSPITRTDTQYF. The CDR3 region has the DNA TGTGCCAGCAGCCCTATCACGAGAACAGATACGCAGTATTTT.

In its sample, this clonotype was seen many times. The chain employs TRBV12-3 or TRBV12-4 and TRBJ2-2; D call uncertain. The CDR3 is 13 amino acids. The ends were cut back, 6 bases at V and 6 bases at J, with 11 bases in the middle. The CDR3 protein is CASRGSGPGELFF. In DNA, the CDR3 is TGTGCCAGCAGAGGATCAGGCCCCGGGGAGCTGTTTTTT.

In its sample, this clonotype was seen many times. The CDR3 spells CASSFIAGQNEQFF. The CDR3 coding sequence is TGTGCCAGCAGTTTTATCGCGGGACAAAATGAGCAGTTCTTC. V gene TRBV12-3 or TRBV12-4 combines with J gene TRBJ2-1; D tentatively reads TRBD1 or TRBD2 (6 bases each). This CDR3 has 14 residues. Trimming left V 3 bases short and J 7 bases short, with 13 bases between.

This clonotype appeared many times. The chain links TRBV7-8 to TRBJ1-1; D perhaps matches TRBD1 (5 bases). Germline V lookup: CDR1 SGHVS, CDR2 FQNEAQ. This CDR3 is built from 15 residues. Trimming shortened V by 6 bases and J by 0 bases, and 14 bases separated the two germline ends. In nucleotides, the CDR3 is TGTGCCAGCAGTATAGGGCAGGGCCTGAACACTGAAGCTTTCTTT. It translates to CASSIGQGLNTEAFF.

Many counts were recorded for this clonotype. The chain recombines TRBV7-9 with TRBJ1-3; D may be TRBD1 (5 bases). V lost 5 bases and J 8 bases, leaving 13 bases between the germline ends. Germline values: CDR1 SEHNR, CDR2 FQNEAQ (reference sequence). The CDR3 length is 13 residues. The CDR3 loop is CASSPREGHTIYF. In DNA form, the CDR3 reads TGTGCCAGCAGCCCCAGGGAGGGGCACACCATATATTTT.

At least ten counts were recorded for this clonotype. V is TRBV20-1 and J is TRBJ1-2; possibly TRBD1 for D (6 bases). The V gene lost 4 bases and the J gene lost 5 bases, with 17 bases spanning the gap. Germline CDR1 reads DFQATT; CDR2 reads SNEGSKA (reference sequence). The CDR3 loop spans 14 amino acids. In DNA form, the CDR3 reads TGCAGTGCTACCGACGGGGGCAATCAATATGGCTACACCTTC. Its translation is CSATDGGNQYGYTF.

The chain employs TRBV20-1 and TRBJ1-5; no firm D call. V was cut by 5 bases and J by 9 bases, with 14 bases left in between. Germline assignment: CDR1 DFQATT and CDR2 SNEGSKA (reference sequence). The CDR3 sequence is 12 residues long. The CDR3 DNA reads TGCAGTGCTTCGGACTCCTTCTCGCCCCAGCATTTT. Translating it yields CSASDSFSPQHF.

There are a few counts of this clonotype. The V and J genes are TRBV18 and TRBJ1-2; D may be TRBD1 (6 bases). The V end lost 6 bases, the J end lost 4 bases, and 15 bases lay between the germline ends. Germline V lookup: CDR1 KGHSH, CDR2 LQKENI. The CDR3 contains 14 residues. The CDR3 nucleotides are TGTGCCAGCTCGACCTCGCAGGGGCTCTATGGCTACACCTTC. Residues: CASSTSQGLYGYTF.

This clonotype was counted many times. The chain recombines TRBV10-3 with TRBJ2-1, with 10 nucleotides matching TRBD1. Germline trimming cut 7 bases from V and 13 bases from J; bases unmatched to any gene: 7. CDR1 and CDR2 (germline): ENHRY, SYGVKD. The CDR3 sequence is 12 residues long. The DNA of the CDR3 is TGTGCCATCACTGGGACAGGGGATCGCCAGTTCTTC. Its translation is CAITGTGDRQFF.